This T cell receptor (beta chain) comes out of a study of blood T cell repertoires in COVID-19. Cohort placement rested on clinical history that participants reported themselves. Germline CDR1 and CDR2: LNHDA and SQIVND (reference sequence). V was clipped by 6 bases and J by 2 bases, with 13 bases between them. There are 14 residues in the CDR3. Assay: immunoSEQ multiplex PCR; the TCRdb copy retains only in-frame clones and omits some. The sample lists 490,000 or so clones; roughly 90% were seen once. The source material was PBMCs or T cells enriched from blood (not recorded which). The chain combines TRBV19 with TRBJ1-1; D not resolved. The clonotype was recovered from a woman aged 40 to 50 who had recovered from COVID-19. The CDR3 nucleotides read TGTGCCAGTAGGCCCCACGGAGCTAACACTGAAGCTTTCTTT. This gives the protein CASRPHGANTEAFF.